The 29 T cell receptor beta chains below come from one sample, sequenced in a study of T cell responses to AZD1222 COVID-19 vaccine. Sequencing was performed with immunoSEQ multiplex PCR; in TCRdb, only in-frame clones are kept and a portion is missing. Counted here are approximately 130,000 clones, around 90% occurring once; the ten biggest clones make up approximately 5.1%. This sample comprised peripheral blood, obtained on day 0 of AZD1222 vaccination. The source is an adult in good health.

The CDR3 region is CASSVGALGGSYNSPLHF. CDR3 sequence (DNA): TGTGCCAGTAGCGTCGGGGCCCTTGGCGGCTCCTATAATTCACCCCTCCACTTT. The rearrangement uses TRBV19 and TRBJ1-6, with a possible D match to TRBD1 (5 bases). V lost 6 bases, J lost 0 bases, and 18 bases lay in between. The germline V gene has CDR1 LNHDA and CDR2 SQIVND (reference sequence). This CDR3 is 18 amino acids long.

The gene calls are TRBV27 and TRBJ1-1; D is uncertain. CDR3 length: 14 residues. Germline values: CDR1 MNHEY, CDR2 SMNVEV (reference sequence). Trimming stripped 10 bases from V and 2 bases from J, with 17 bases between. The CDR3 sequence is CATRGGPSNTEAFF. The DNA of the CDR3 is TGTGCCACACGGGGAGGGCCGTCAAACACTGAAGCTTTCTTT.

The chain recombines TRBV7-2 with TRBJ2-1, with a weak D call TRBD1 (6 bases). Germline V gene lookup returns CDR1 SGHTA and CDR2 FQGNSA. Trimming stripped 5 bases from V and 2 bases from J, with 13 bases between. This CDR3 contains 15 residues. Here the CDR3 reads CASSGQRLTYNEQFF. In nucleotides, the CDR3 is TGTGCCAGCAGCGGACAGCGTCTGACCTACAATGAGCAGTTCTTC.

The gene calls are TRBV2 and TRBJ1-4; D is undetermined. V was pared by 1 base and J by 8 bases, with 14 bases between. Germline assignment: CDR1 SNHLY and CDR2 FYNNEI. CDR3 length: 15 residues. CDR3 nucleotides: TGTGCCAGCAGTGAAGATGGAAGGGCGGGGGAAAAACTGTTTTTT. Its protein is CASSEDGRAGEKLFF. Full variable domain (missing parts from reference TRBV2 and TRBJ1-4): EPEVTQTPSHQVTQMGQEVILRCVPISNHLYFYWYRQILGQKVEFLVSFYNNEISEKSEIFDDQFSVERPDGSNFTLKIRSTKLEDSAMYFCASSEDGRAGEKLFFGSGTQLSVL.

The CDR3 is CASSLFWDQPQHF. The CDR3, as DNA: TGTGCCAGCAGCTTATTCTGGGATCAGCCCCAGCATTTT. This rearrangement joins TRBV7-8 to TRBJ1-5; D unresolved. This CDR3 is 13 amino acids long. The V end lost 2 bases, the J end lost 5 bases, and 7 bases lay between the germline ends. Germline V lookup: CDR1 SGHVS, CDR2 FQNEAQ.

The chain is built from TRBV6-6 and TRBJ1-2; 7 bases fit TRBD1. V lost 5 bases and J lost 8; bases outside the gene matches: 2. The CDR3 length is 11 residues. The germline V gene encodes CDR1 MNHNY and CDR2 SVGAGI (reference sequence). Here the CDR3 reads CASSTDRGYTF. The CDR3 DNA reads as TGTGCCAGCAGTACGGACAGGGGCTACACCTTC.

The chain carries TRBV27 and TRBJ1-6, with 11 bases lining up with TRBD1. This CDR3 has 14 amino acids. V was pared by 6 bases and J by 13 bases, with 8 bases of the junction left unmatched. CDR1 MNHEY and CDR2 SMNVEV come from the germline V gene (reference sequence). The CDR3 DNA reads TGTGCCAGCAGGGCCGGGACAGGGGGTTATCCCCTCCACTTT. Its protein is CASRAGTGGYPLHF.

The chain recombines TRBV6-4 with TRBJ1-1; perhaps TRBD1 as D (6 bases). Germline values: CDR1 MRHNA, CDR2 SNTAGT. This CDR3 is built from 15 residues. V was trimmed by 0 bases and J by 0 bases, leaving 8 bases between them. The CDR3 DNA reads TGTGCCAGCAGTGACTCAGGGGGGATGAACACTGAAGCTTTCTTT. This encodes CASSDSGGMNTEAFF.

For the CDR3, the DNA is TGTGCCAGCAGCCACATAGCAAACACTGAAGCTTTCTTT. Translating gives CASSHIANTEAFF. The chain carries TRBV14 and TRBJ1-1; D gene unclear. Germline V CDR1 and CDR2: SGHDN, FVKESK. Trimming removed 3 bases from V and 2 bases from J, with 7 bases in between. This CDR3 is built from 13 residues. Full variable domain (rest looked up from reference TRBV14 and TRBJ1-1): EAGVTQFPSHSVIEKGQTVTLRCDPISGHDNLYWYRRVMGKEIKFLLHFVKESKQDESGMPNNRFLAERTGGTYSTLKVQPAELEDSGVYFCASSHIANTEAFFGQGTRLTVV.

The chain uses TRBV13 and TRBJ1-3; D gene uncertain. Trimming took 2 bases from V and 4 from J, leaving 3 bases between them. Per germline, CDR1 PRHDT and CDR2 FYEKMQ (reference sequence). The CDR3 has 12 residues. The CDR3 sequence: CASSLQGNTIYF. Here the CDR3 DNA reads TGTGCCAGCAGCTTACAAGGAAACACCATATATTTT.

Note on this clone: This same CDR3 is encoded by further DNA sequences in the sample. The gene calls are TRBV5-1 and TRBJ2-7; D might be TRBD1 (5 bases). V lost 4 bases to trimming and J lost 3 bases, with 8 bases between them. Per germline, CDR1 SGHRS and CDR2 YFSETQ. This CDR3 contains 12 residues. CDR3 DNA sequence: TGCGCCAGCAGCGGAGACAGCTACGAGCAGTACTTC. Translation: CASSGDSYEQYF.

The chain couples TRBV12-5 to TRBJ2-3; 8 bases line up with TRBD1. The CDR3 has 17 amino acids. V dropped 0 bases and J dropped 5; count of bases not matched to a gene: 10. Germline assignment: CDR1 LGHNT and CDR2 FRNRAP. CDR3 sequence reads: CASGLVLGRGHGDTQYF. The CDR3 region has the DNA TGTGCTAGTGGTTTGGTACTGGGCAGGGGGCATGGAGATACGCAGTATTTT.

The chain combines TRBV28 with TRBJ1-3, with D hard to call. V dropped 7 bases and J dropped 0 bases, with 13 bases sitting between them. This CDR3 comprises 15 residues. Per the germline V gene, CDR1 is MDHEN and CDR2 is SYDVKM. The CDR3 spells CASTPDQLSGNTIYF. The CDR3 bases are TGTGCCAGCACCCCAGACCAACTCTCTGGAAACACCATATATTTT.

The chain carries TRBV2 and TRBJ2-1; D remains unclear. The CDR3 sequence is 14 residues long. Germline CDR1 reads SNHLY; CDR2 reads FYNNEI. Trimming shortened V by 7 bases and J by 3 bases, and 13 bases separated the two germline ends. CDR3 sequence reads: CASIGRNHYNEQFF. Written as DNA, the CDR3 is TGTGCCAGCATCGGACGGAACCACTACAATGAGCAGTTCTTC.

The V gene is TRBV15, the J gene TRBJ2-2, with a weak D call TRBD2 (6 bases). Germline CDR1 reads LNHNV; CDR2 reads YYDKDF (reference sequence). This CDR3 is 15 amino acids long. Trimming cost V 2 bases and J 4 bases, with 11 bases left between them. The chain's CDR3 is CATSRQLGGTGELFF. The CDR3 DNA is TGTGCCACCAGCAGACAGCTGGGGGGCACCGGGGAGCTGTTTTTT.

This clone has a single count. The genes are TRBV5-1 and TRBJ2-1; no clear D. Trimming pared 1 base from V and 4 bases from J, leaving 15 bases between. CDR1 and CDR2 (germline): SGHRS, YFSETQ. The CDR3 sequence is 16 residues long. As DNA, the CDR3 is TGCGCCAGCAGCTTGAGTTCCCCCAACGGTTACAATGAGCAGTTCTTC. Translating it yields CASSLSSPNGYNEQFF.

The chain recombines TRBV5-4 with TRBJ1-4, with D tentatively TRBD1 (6 bases). This CDR3 is built from 14 residues. Germline V CDR1 and CDR2: SGHNT, YYREEE (reference sequence). Trimming left V 6 bases short and J 4 bases short, with 13 bases between. The CDR3 DNA reads as TGTGCCAGCACCAAGGACAGAATTAATGAAAAACTGTTTTTT. Amino acid sequence: CASTKDRINEKLFF.

V is TRBV14 and J is TRBJ2-1; 8 bases fit TRBD1. Trimming removed 4 bases from V and 2 bases from J; junction bases left unmatched: 4. This CDR3 has 15 residues. CDR1 and CDR2 from the germline V gene are SGHDN and FVKESK. The CDR3 DNA reads as TGTGCCAGCAGCCTCCGGACAGGGACCTACAATGAGCAGTTCTTC. This sequence encodes CASSLRTGTYNEQFF. The entire variable domain, with the rest obtained from reference TRBV14 and TRBJ2-1, is as follows: EAGVTQFPSHSVIEKGQTVTLRCDPISGHDNLYWYRRVMGKEIKFLLHFVKESKQDESGMPNNRFLAERTGGTYSTLKVQPAELEDSGVYFCASSLRTGTYNEQFFGPGTRLTVL.

The chain is built from TRBV12-3 or TRBV12-4 and TRBJ1-1; D might be TRBD1 (5 bases). The V end was cut by 7 bases, the J end by 5 bases, with 14 bases between. This CDR3 comprises 13 residues. CDR3 DNA sequence: TGTGCCAGCACCTGGGGGACTGGGACTGAAGCTTTCTTT. It codes for CASTWGTGTEAFF.

The CDR3 DNA reads TGCAGTGCGAGTACAGGCGACTATGGCTACACCTTC. Translation gives CSASTGDYGYTF. The chain recombines TRBV29-1 with TRBJ1-2; the D gene is possibly TRBD1 (5 bases). This CDR3 comprises 12 residues. Looked up from germline, CDR1 is SQVTM and CDR2 is ANQGSEA.

This chain connects TRBV5-1 to TRBJ1-1; no firm D call. Germline V CDR1 and CDR2: SGHRS, YFSETQ. The CDR3 sequence is 13 residues long. Trimming shortened V by 1 base and J by 6 bases, and 10 bases separated the two germline ends. The CDR3 sequence is CASSLWLKAEAFF. The CDR3 DNA is TGCGCCAGCAGCTTGTGGTTAAAGGCTGAAGCTTTCTTT.

The DNA of the CDR3 is TGTGCCAGCAGCTTAGCCCAGGGCGCCAATCAGCCCCAGCATTTT. Residues: CASSLAQGANQPQHF. This chain links TRBV7-2 with TRBJ1-5; the D gene is possibly TRBD1 (5 bases). V gave up 0 bases and J gave up 3 bases, with 9 bases separating them. The CDR3 consists of 15 residues. Germline assignment: CDR1 SGHTA and CDR2 FQGNSA.

The V call is TRBV27, the J call TRBJ2-3, with D unclear. This CDR3 has 15 amino acids. The ends were cut back, 5 bases at V and 6 bases at J, with 18 bases in the middle. Germline lookup yields CDR1 MNHEY and CDR2 SMNVEV (reference sequence). CDR3 nucleotide sequence: TGTGCCAGCAGTATCAGGTGGGCCATGGGGGATACGCAGTATTTT. Translated, it gives CASSIRWAMGDTQYF.

The chain carries TRBV2 and TRBJ1-5; D gene uncertain. CDR3 size: 13 residues. Trimming removed 4 bases at V and 7 bases at J, with 11 bases between. Germline values: CDR1 SNHLY, CDR2 FYNNEI. In nucleotides, the CDR3 is TGTGCCAGCAGTGGGGGAGGGATACAGCCCCAGCATTTT. It translates to CASSGGGIQPQHF.

The chain combines TRBV6-1 with TRBJ1-6; the D is unclear. The length of the CDR3 is 15 residues. V was trimmed by 1 base and J by 7 bases, leaving 11 bases between them. CDR1 is MNHNS, CDR2 SASEGT, per germline. The CDR3 loop is CASSEDGRSNSPLHF. CDR3 DNA sequence: TGTGCCAGCAGTGAAGATGGGAGATCCAATTCACCCCTCCACTTT.

V is TRBV14 and J is TRBJ1-6; D remains unclear. Trimming removed 1 base from V and 16 bases from J, with 17 bases in between. The germline CDR1 and CDR2 sequences are SGHDN and FVKESK. This CDR3 is built from 14 residues. CDR3 DNA: TGTGCCAGCAGCCAAGGGGCAACAAGTTTTTTTCTCCACTTT. Its translation: CASSQGATSFFLHF.

The V and J genes are TRBV6-1 and TRBJ1-2; weak D call: TRBD1 (6 bases). Germline V CDR1 and CDR2: MNHNS, SASEGT. The CDR3 runs to 14 residues. Trimming cost V 2 bases and J 4 bases, with 11 bases left between them. The CDR3 spells CASSEKGGAYGYTF. The DNA of the CDR3 is TGTGCCAGCAGTGAAAAAGGGGGTGCCTATGGCTACACCTTC.

V usage is TRBV25-1 and J usage is TRBJ1-3; D call uncertain. Germline V gene lookup returns CDR1 MGHDK and CDR2 SYGVNS. The V gene lost 6 bases and the J gene lost 0 bases, with 3 bases spanning the gap. The CDR3 loop spans 12 amino acids. The CDR3 region has the DNA TGTGCCAGCAGAAGCTCTGGAAACACCATATATTTT. Its translation: CASRSSGNTIYF.

The chain joins TRBV10-3 to TRBJ2-5; TRBD2 matches 9 bases. The CDR3 totals 16 residues. The V and J ends lost 2 bases and 5 bases, in that order; junction bases with no gene match: 9. Germline V gene sequence: CDR1 ENHRY, CDR2 SYGVKD. CDR3 coding DNA: TGTGCCATCAGTGAGAACCCAGCGGGAGGTCAGGAGACCCAGTACTTC. Its protein product is CAISENPAGGQETQYF.